This T cell receptor beta chain emerged from a study of CD8+ T cells in alopecia areata. As to treatment: oral pan-JAK inhibitor, 5-10 mg twice daily. This clone was seen only a few times. Reverse transcription of extracted RNA yielded cDNA, which provided the sequencing template. Data came from immunoSEQ multiplex PCR; TCRdb stores just in-frame clones and leaves some out. The table has 110,000 or so clones, 50% to 75% seen once. The ends were cut back, 1 base at V and 9 bases at J, with 10 bases in the middle. The germline V gene encodes CDR1 GTSNPN and CDR2 SVGIG (reference sequence). This CDR3 contains 11 residues.

This clonotype was obtained from a human donor with alopecia areata. The V gene is TRBV30, the J gene TRBJ2-7; D is undetermined. The material sequenced was CD8+ T cells sorted from blood, taken at week 4, from a patient treated with tofacitinib. The CDR3: CAWSDPFRQYF. CDR3 nucleotides: TGTGCCTGGAGTGACCCTTTCCGGCAGTACTTC. Complete variable domain (other parts from reference TRBV30 and TRBJ2-7): SQTIHQWPATLVQPVGSPLSLECTVEGTSNPNLYWYRQAAGRGLQLLFYSVGIGQISSEVPQNLSASRPQDRQFILSSKKLLLSDSGFYLCAWSDPFRQYFGPGTRLTVT.